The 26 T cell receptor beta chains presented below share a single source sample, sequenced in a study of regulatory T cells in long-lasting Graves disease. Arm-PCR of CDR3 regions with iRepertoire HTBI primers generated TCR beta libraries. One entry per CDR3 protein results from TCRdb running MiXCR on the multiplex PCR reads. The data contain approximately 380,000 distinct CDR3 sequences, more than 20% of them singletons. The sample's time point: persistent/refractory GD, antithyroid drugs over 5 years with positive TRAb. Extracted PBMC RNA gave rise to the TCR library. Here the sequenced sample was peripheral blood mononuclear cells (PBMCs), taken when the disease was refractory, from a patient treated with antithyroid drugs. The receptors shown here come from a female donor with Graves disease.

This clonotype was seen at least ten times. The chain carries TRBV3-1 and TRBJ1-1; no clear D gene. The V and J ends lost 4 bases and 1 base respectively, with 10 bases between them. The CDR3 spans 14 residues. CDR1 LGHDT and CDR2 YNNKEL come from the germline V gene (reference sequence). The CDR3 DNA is TGTGCCAGCAGCCCTTGGACCGAGAACACTGAAGCTTTCTTT. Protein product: CASSPWTENTEAFF. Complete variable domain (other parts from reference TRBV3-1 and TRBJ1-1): DTAVSQTPKYLVTQMGNDKSIKCEQNLGHDTMYWYKQDSKKFLKIMFSYNNKELIINETVPNRFSPKSPDKAHLNLHINSLELGDSAVYFCASSPWTENTEAFFGQGTRLTVV.

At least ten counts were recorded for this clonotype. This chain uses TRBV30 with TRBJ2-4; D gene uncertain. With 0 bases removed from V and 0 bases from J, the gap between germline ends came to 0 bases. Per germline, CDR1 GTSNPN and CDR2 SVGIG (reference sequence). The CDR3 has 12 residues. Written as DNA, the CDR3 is TGTGCCTGGAGTGTAGCCAAAAACATTCAGTACTTC. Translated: CAWSVAKNIQYF.

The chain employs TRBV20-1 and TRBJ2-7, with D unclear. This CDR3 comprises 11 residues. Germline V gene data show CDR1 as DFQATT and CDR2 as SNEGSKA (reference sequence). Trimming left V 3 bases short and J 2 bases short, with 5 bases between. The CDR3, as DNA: TGCAGTGCTAGGTCAACCTACGAGCAGTACTTC. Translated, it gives CSARSTYEQYF.

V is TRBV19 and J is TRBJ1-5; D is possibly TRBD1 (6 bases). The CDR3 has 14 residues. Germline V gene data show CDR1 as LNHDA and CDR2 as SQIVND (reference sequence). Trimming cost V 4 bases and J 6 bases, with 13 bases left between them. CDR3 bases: TGTGCCAGTAGTACTTACAGGGTGATTCAGCCCCAGCATTTT. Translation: CASSTYRVIQPQHF. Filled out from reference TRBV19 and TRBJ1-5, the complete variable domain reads DGGITQSPKYLFRKEGQNVTLSCEQNLNHDAMYWYRQDPGQGLRLIYYSQIVNDFQKGDIAEGYSVSREKKESFPLTVTSAQKNPTAFYLCASSTYRVIQPQHFGDGTRLSIL.

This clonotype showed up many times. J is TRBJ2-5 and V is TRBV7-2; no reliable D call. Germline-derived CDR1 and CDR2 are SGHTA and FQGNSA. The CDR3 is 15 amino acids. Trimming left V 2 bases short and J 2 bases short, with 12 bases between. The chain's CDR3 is CASSLRRASQETQYF. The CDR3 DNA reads TGTGCCAGCAGCTTAAGAAGGGCTTCTCAAGAGACCCAGTACTTC.

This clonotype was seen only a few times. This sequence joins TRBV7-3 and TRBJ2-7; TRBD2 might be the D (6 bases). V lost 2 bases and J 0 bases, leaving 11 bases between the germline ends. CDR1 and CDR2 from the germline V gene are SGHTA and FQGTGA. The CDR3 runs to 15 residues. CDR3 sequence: CASSLGAGSSYEQYF. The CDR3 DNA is TGTGCCAGCAGCTTAGGGGCGGGAAGCTCCTACGAGCAGTACTTC.

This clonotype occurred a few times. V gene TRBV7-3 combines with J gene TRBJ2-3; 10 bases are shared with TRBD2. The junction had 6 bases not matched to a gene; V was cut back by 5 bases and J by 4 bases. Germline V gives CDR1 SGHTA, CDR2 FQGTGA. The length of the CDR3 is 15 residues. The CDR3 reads CASSVTSGVADTQYF. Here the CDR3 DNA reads TGTGCCAGCAGCGTCACTAGCGGGGTAGCAGATACGCAGTATTTT.

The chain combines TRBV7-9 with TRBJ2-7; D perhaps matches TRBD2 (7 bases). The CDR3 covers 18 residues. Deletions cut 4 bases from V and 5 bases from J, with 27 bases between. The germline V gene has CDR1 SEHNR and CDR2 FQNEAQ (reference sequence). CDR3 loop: CASSSTYHLRGPRHEQYF. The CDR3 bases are TGTGCCAGCAGCTCCACTTACCACCTGCGGGGGCCTCGGCACGAGCAGTACTTC.

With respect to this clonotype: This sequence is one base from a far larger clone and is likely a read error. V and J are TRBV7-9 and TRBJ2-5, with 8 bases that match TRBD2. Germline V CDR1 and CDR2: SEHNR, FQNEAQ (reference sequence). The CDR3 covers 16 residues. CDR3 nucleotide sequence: TGTGCCGGCAGCCCCTTAACTAGCGGAGACCAAGAGACCCAGTACTTC. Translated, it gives CAGSPLTSGDQETQYF. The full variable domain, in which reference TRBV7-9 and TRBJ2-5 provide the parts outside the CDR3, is DTGVSQNPRHKITKRGQNVTFRCDPISEHNRLYWYRQTLGQGPEFLTYFQNEAQLEKSRLLSDRFSAERPKGSFSTLEIQRTEQGDSAMYLCAGSPLTSGDQETQYFGPGTRLLVL.

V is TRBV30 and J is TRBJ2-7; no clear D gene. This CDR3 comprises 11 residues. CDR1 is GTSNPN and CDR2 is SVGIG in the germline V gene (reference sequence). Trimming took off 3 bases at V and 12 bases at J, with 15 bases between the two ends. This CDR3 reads CAWSYGPERYF. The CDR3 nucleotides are TGTGCCTGGAGCTATGGACCGGAACGGTACTTC.

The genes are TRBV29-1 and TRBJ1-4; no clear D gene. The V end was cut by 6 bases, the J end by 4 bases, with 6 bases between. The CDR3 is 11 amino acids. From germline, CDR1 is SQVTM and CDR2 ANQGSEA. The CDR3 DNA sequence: TGCAGCGTGGGGAATAATGAAAAACTGTTTTTT. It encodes CSVGNNEKLFF.

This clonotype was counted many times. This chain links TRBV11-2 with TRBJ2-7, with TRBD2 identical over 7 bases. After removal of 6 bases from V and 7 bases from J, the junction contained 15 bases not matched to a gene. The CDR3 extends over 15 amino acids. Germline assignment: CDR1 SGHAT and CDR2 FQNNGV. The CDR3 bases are TGTGCCAGCAGAAAAAGATACGACCTGCGGGGGGAGCAGTACTTC. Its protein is CASRKRYDLRGEQYF.

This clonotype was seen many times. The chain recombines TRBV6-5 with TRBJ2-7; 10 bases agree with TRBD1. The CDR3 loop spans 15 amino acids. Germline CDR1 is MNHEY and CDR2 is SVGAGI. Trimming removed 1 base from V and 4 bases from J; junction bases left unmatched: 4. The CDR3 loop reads CASSYLDRGSYEQYF. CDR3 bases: TGTGCCAGCAGTTACTTGGACAGGGGGTCGTACGAGCAGTACTTC.

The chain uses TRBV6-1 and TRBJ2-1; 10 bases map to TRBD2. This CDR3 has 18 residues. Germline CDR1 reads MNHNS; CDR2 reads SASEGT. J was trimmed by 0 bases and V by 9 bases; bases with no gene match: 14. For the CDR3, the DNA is TGTGCCAGTGGGGCTAGCGGGAGAAGTTGGGGCTCCTACAATGAGCAGTTCTTC. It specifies CASGASGRSWGSYNEQFF.

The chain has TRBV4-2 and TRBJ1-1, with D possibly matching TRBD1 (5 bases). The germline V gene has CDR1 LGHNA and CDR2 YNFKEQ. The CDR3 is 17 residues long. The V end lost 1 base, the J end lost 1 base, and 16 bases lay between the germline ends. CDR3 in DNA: TGTGCCAGCAGCCAAGGGAGACAGAGTCGTCCGAACACTGAAGCTTTCTTT. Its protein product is CASSQGRQSRPNTEAFF.

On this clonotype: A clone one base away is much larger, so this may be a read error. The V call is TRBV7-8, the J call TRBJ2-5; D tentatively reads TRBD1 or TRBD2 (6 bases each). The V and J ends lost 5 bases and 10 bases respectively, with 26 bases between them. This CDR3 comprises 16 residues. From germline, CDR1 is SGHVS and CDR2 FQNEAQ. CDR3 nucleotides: TGTGCCAGCAGCCTCCAGAGGGGGGCGGGTTCGAGGATCCAGTACTTC. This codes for CASSLQRGAGSRIQYF.

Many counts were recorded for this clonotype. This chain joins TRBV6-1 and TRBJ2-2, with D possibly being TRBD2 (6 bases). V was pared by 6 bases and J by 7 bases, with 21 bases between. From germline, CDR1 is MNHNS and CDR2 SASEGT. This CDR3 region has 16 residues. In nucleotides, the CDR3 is TGTGCCAGCAGCCCCCAGGAACGGGAGTTGATCGGGGAGCTGTTTTTT. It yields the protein CASSPQERELIGELFF.

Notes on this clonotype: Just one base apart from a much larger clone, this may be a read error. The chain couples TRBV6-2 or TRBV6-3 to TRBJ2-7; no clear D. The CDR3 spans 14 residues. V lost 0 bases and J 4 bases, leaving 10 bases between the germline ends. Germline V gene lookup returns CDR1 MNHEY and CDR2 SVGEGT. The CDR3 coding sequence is TGTGCCAGCAGTTACTCTGCAGAAGGATACGAGCAGTACTTC. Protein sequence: CASSYSAEGYEQYF.

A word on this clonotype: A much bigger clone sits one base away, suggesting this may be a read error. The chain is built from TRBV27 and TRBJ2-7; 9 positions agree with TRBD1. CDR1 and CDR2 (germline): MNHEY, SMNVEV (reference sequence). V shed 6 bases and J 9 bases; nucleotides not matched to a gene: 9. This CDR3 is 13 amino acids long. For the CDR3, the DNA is TGTGCCAGCAGGGGGACAGGGTTCCTCGGGCAGTACTTC. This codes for CASRGTGFLGQYF.

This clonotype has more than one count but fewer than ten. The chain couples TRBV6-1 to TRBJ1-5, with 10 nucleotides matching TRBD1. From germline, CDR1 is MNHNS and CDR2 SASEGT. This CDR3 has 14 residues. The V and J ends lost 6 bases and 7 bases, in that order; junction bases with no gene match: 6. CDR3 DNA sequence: TGTGCCAGCAGCTTTCAGGGACAGGGGCAGCCCCAGCATTTT. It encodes CASSFQGQGQPQHF.

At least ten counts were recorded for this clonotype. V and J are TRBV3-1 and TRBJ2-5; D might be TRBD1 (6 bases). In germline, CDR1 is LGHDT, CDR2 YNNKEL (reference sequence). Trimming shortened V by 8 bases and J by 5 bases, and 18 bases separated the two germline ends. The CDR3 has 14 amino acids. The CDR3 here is CASGKGVKGETQYF. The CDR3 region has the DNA TGTGCCAGCGGTAAGGGGGTCAAAGGGGAGACCCAGTACTTC.

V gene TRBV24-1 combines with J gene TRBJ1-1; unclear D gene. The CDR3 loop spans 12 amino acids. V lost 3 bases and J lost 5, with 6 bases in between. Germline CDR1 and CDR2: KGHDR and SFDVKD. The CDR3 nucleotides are TGTGCCACCAGTGATCTGGGGACTGAAGCTTTCTTT. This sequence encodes CATSDLGTEAFF.

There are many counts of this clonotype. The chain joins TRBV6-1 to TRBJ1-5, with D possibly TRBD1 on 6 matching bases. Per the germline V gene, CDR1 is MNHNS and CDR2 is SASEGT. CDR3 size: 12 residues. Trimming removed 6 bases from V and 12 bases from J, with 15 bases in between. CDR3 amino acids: CASSSGFRGQHF. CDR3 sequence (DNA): TGTGCCAGCAGCAGTGGGTTCAGGGGCCAGCATTTT.

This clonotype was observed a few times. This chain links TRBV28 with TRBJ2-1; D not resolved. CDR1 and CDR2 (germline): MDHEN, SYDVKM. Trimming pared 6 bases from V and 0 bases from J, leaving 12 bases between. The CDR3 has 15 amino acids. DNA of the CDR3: TGTGCCAGCAGCCAACAAAAATTCTCCTACAATGAGCAGTTCTTC. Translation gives CASSQQKFSYNEQFF.

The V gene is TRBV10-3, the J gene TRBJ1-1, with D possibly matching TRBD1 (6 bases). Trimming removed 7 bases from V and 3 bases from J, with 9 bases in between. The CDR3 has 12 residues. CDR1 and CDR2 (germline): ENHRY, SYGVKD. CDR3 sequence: CAIKRGDTEAFF. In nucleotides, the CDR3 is TGTGCCATCAAAAGGGGGGACACTGAAGCTTTCTTT.

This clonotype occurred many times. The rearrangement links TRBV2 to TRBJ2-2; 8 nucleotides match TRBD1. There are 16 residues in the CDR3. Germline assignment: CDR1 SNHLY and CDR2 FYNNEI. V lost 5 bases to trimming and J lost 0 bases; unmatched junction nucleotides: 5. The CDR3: CASSQTGAANTGELFF. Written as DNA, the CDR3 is TGTGCCAGCAGTCAGACAGGGGCGGCGAACACCGGGGAGCTGTTTTTT.